The next 21 T cell receptor beta chains were all read from a single sample in a study of radiation and T cells in renal cell carcinoma. TCRdb keeps only in-frame clones here, not all; method: immunoSEQ multiplex PCR. The table has more than 150,000 clones, about 91% seen once. Time point reported: blood 2 weeks post-SBRT. The treatment was: 15 Gy SBRT to primary tumor, nephrectomy 4 weeks later. The sample here was blood, taken from a patient whose treatment included radiotherapy and nephrectomy. The source of these receptors is a woman aged 45-60 years with renal cell carcinoma.

The chain recombines TRBV5-6 with TRBJ2-5; TRBD1 matches at 7 bases. Germline CDR1 and CDR2: SGHDT and YYEEEE. The CDR3 is 13 amino acids. V shed 4 bases and J 4 bases; nucleotides not matched to a gene: 4. CDR3 loop: CASSPGQSETQYF. The CDR3 nucleotides are TGTGCCAGCAGCCCGGGACAGTCAGAGACCCAGTACTTC.

This chain connects TRBV6-5 to TRBJ1-5; D is perhaps TRBD1 (6 bases). The germline CDR1 and CDR2 sequences are MNHEY and SVGAGI. With 6 bases removed from V and 4 bases from J, the gap between germline ends came to 16 bases. The CDR3 is 15 residues long. As DNA, the CDR3 is TGTGCCAGCAGCCCGGACAGCGGAACAAATCAGCCCCAGCATTTT. It is translated as CASSPDSGTNQPQHF.

This chain connects TRBV11-2 to TRBJ1-1; perhaps TRBD1 as D (5 bases). Trimming took 2 bases from V and 4 from J, leaving 17 bases between them. The CDR3 has 16 residues. Germline V gene data show CDR1 as SGHAT and CDR2 as FQNNGV. The CDR3 DNA reads as TGTGCCAGCAGCTTATCGGCTGGGGGAGGTAGCACTGAAGCTTTCTTT. It is translated as CASSLSAGGGSTEAFF.

The rearrangement uses TRBV6-5 and TRBJ2-1, with a tentative D call TRBD2 (5 bases). Trimming took off 7 bases at V and 3 bases at J, with 10 bases between the two ends. The CDR3 consists of 13 residues. Germline loops: CDR1 MNHEY, CDR2 SVGAGI. CDR3 sequence: CASTPADYNEQFF. The CDR3 DNA reads TGTGCCAGCACACCAGCGGACTACAATGAGCAGTTCTTC.

This clone has just a few counts. This sequence joins TRBV19 and TRBJ1-1; tentatively, D is TRBD1 (6 bases). CDR1 and CDR2 from the germline V gene are LNHDA and SQIVND (reference sequence). Trimming cost V 6 bases and J 5 bases, with 16 bases left between them. There are 14 residues in the CDR3. This chain's CDR3 is CASSAQGSGTEAFF. The CDR3 nucleotides are TGTGCCAGTAGCGCACAGGGATCGGGAACTGAAGCTTTCTTT.

The rearrangement joins TRBV6-5 to TRBJ1-4, with D uncertain. Germline V lookup: CDR1 MNHEY, CDR2 SVGAGI. This CDR3 is built from 13 residues. V lost 1 base and J 4 bases, leaving 4 bases between the germline ends. The CDR3 protein is CASSYYRNEKLFF. The CDR3 nucleotides are TGTGCCAGCAGTTACTACCGTAATGAAAAACTGTTTTTT.

The V and J genes are TRBV18 and TRBJ1-6, with 7 bases lining up with TRBD1. The J segment lost 0 bases and the V segment lost 0 bases, leaving 8 bases of the junction unmatched. This CDR3 is built from 19 residues. The germline gives CDR1 KGHSH, CDR2 LQKENI. The CDR3, as DNA: TGTGCCAGCTCACCACCCGGGACCTCAGGGGGCTCCTATAATTCACCCCTCCACTTT. Translated: CASSPPGTSGGSYNSPLHF.

V gene TRBV6-6 combines with J gene TRBJ2-7, with D hard to call. The CDR3 sequence is 11 residues long. The germline V and J ends were trimmed by 6 bases and 4 bases, with 7 bases remaining between them. Germline V CDR1 and CDR2: MNHNY, SVGAGI (reference sequence). CDR3 amino acids: CASRRRYEQYF. For the CDR3, the DNA is TGTGCCAGCAGGCGGCGGTACGAGCAGTACTTC.

This chain connects TRBV28 to TRBJ1-5, with 9 bases identical to TRBD1. Germline V lookup: CDR1 MDHEN, CDR2 SYDVKM. The V segment lost 4 bases and the J segment 7 bases; nucleotides outside the gene matches: 8. The CDR3 totals 15 residues. CDR3 sequence reads: CASSSPGTGMQPQHF. CDR3 DNA sequence: TGTGCCAGCAGTTCCCCCGGGACAGGGATGCAGCCCCAGCATTTT.

The CDR3 region has the DNA TGTGCCAGCAGCCACGGGCGCCAGGGTCAGCCCCAGCATTTT. It specifies CASSHGRQGQPQHF. The chain links TRBV5-6 to TRBJ1-5; TRBD1 might be the D (5 bases). V was pared by 4 bases and J by 6 bases, with 14 bases between. The CDR3 consists of 14 residues. The germline V gene encodes CDR1 SGHDT and CDR2 YYEEEE.

The chain recombines TRBV7-9 with TRBJ2-7, with a weak D call TRBD1 (5 bases). Trimming took off 5 bases at V and 5 bases at J, with 13 bases between the two ends. Germline V gene sequence: CDR1 SEHNR, CDR2 FQNEAQ (reference sequence). The CDR3 runs to 13 residues. This chain's CDR3 is CASSASWGDEQYF. The CDR3 DNA sequence: TGTGCCAGCAGCGCCTCTTGGGGCGACGAGCAGTACTTC.

The chain uses TRBV6-6 and TRBJ2-7; a weak D match, TRBD1 (5 bases). This CDR3 has 14 amino acids. Trimming left V 0 bases short and J 3 bases short, with 9 bases between. Germline CDR1 and CDR2: MNHNY and SVGAGI (reference sequence). The CDR3 sequence is CASSYSDMSYEQYF. CDR3 DNA: TGTGCCAGCAGTTACTCGGACATGAGCTACGAGCAGTACTTC.

The chain recombines TRBV19 with TRBJ1-1, with TRBD1 matching over 9 bases. J lost 3 bases, V lost 8 bases, and 13 bases had no gene match. The CDR3 consists of 16 residues. Per the germline V gene, CDR1 is LNHDA and CDR2 is SQIVND (reference sequence). CDR3 nucleotide sequence: TGTGCCAGTCGAAGGTGGGACAGGGCTCCTGACACTGAAGCTTTCTTT. It translates to CASRRWDRAPDTEAFF.

J is TRBJ2-3 and V is TRBV7-3; tentatively, D is TRBD1 (6 bases). V lost 6 bases, J lost 2 bases, and 15 bases lay in between. CDR1 and CDR2 (germline): SGHTA, FQGTGA. The CDR3 spans 15 residues. The CDR3 DNA follows: TGTGCCAGCAGTTTACAGGGTAGTTACACAGATACGCAGTATTTT. It specifies CASSLQGSYTDTQYF.

The chain employs TRBV5-1 and TRBJ2-2, with 9 bases matching TRBD1. From germline, CDR1 is SGHRS and CDR2 YFSETQ. This CDR3 is built from 19 residues. Trimming took 3 bases from V and 0 from J; bases not matched to a gene: 12. CDR3 nucleotide sequence: TGCGCCAGCAGCTGGCGGGACAGGGCTCTTTCTGCGAACACCGGGGAGCTGTTTTTT. Its protein is CASSWRDRALSANTGELFF.

The chain has TRBV11-1 and TRBJ2-7, with TRBD1 identical over 10 bases. Germline CDR1 SGHAT, CDR2 FQDESV (reference sequence). Trimming took 5 bases from V and 3 from J; bases not matched to a gene: 13. CDR3 length: 17 residues. The CDR3 is CASSPPAGTGAYYEQYF. The CDR3 nucleotides are TGTGCCAGCAGCCCCCCCGCCGGGACAGGGGCCTACTACGAGCAGTACTTC.

This clone was seen more than once but under ten times. The V call is TRBV5-4, the J call TRBJ1-5; 8 bases are a match to TRBD1. Germline values: CDR1 SGHNT, CDR2 YYREEE (reference sequence). Trimming removed 0 bases from V and 13 bases from J; junction bases left unmatched: 6. The CDR3 spans 13 residues. In DNA form, the CDR3 reads TGTGCCAGCAGCTTGGCCGGGGACAGGACTCAGCATTTT. It yields the protein CASSLAGDRTQHF.

V and J are TRBV7-9 and TRBJ2-2; 9 nucleotides agree with TRBD2. J was trimmed by 0 bases and V by 5 bases; bases with no gene match: 7. The germline gives CDR1 SEHNR, CDR2 FQNEAQ (reference sequence). The length of the CDR3 is 17 residues. The CDR3 region has the DNA TGTGCCAGCAGCCGACCGCGGGGGGGTCCGAACACCGGGGAGCTGTTTTTT. Its protein is CASSRPRGGPNTGELFF.

This clone was seen ten or more times. The J gene is TRBJ1-2, the V gene TRBV10-1; D not resolved. The CDR3 consists of 16 residues. Trimming stripped 2 bases from V and 2 bases from J, with 15 bases between. Germline lookup yields CDR1 WNHNN and CDR2 SYGVQD (reference sequence). CDR3 DNA sequence: TGCGCCAGCAGTGAGCAGTATCCTCCGGCCAACTATGGCTACACCTTC. Residues: CASSEQYPPANYGYTF.

The chain employs TRBV19 and TRBJ1-5; the D is unclear. Germline V gives CDR1 LNHDA, CDR2 SQIVND (reference sequence). The CDR3 runs 16 residues. The V and J ends lost 4 bases and 0 bases respectively, with 13 bases between them. CDR3 nucleotides: TGTGCCAGTAGTAAACGAGAGGACTATAGCAATCAGCCCCAGCATTTT. Its protein is CASSKREDYSNQPQHF.

The chain combines TRBV9 with TRBJ2-7, with 8 bases matching TRBD2. V dropped 0 bases and J dropped 2; count of bases not matched to a gene: 4. This CDR3 comprises 15 residues. Germline V gene sequence: CDR1 SGDLS, CDR2 YYNGEE. The CDR3 sequence is CASSVGGGTTYEQYF. The CDR3 DNA reads as TGTGCCAGCAGCGTAGGCGGGGGGACTACCTACGAGCAGTACTTC.